The 7 T cell receptor beta chains below were found in one sample sequenced in a study of spatial heterogeneity in lung cancer. The sample's time point: sample taken at primary tumor resection. TCRdb re-derived calls from the 5' RACE reads in MiXCR, one entry per CDR3 protein. The sample holds over 15,000 distinct CDR3 sequences, roughly 5.7% seen once. Their cognate antigens are unknown. Regarding the study as a whole: Tumoral mutation counts were tracked by counts of expanded intratumoral alpha and beta TCRs.

Source: lung tumor tissue, taken at surgery. The source is a female donor with early-stage non-small cell lung cancer.

This clonotype was counted only a few times. The V call is TRBV10-3, the J call TRBJ1-5; TRBD1 aligns across 9 bases. The CDR3 spans 15 residues. V was pared by 3 bases and J by 6 bases, with 6 bases of the junction left unmatched. Looked up from germline, CDR1 is ENHRY and CDR2 is SYGVKD. The chain's CDR3 is CAISEGDRESQPQHF. CDR3 coding DNA: TGTGCCATCAGTGAAGGGGACAGGGAAAGTCAGCCCCAGCATTTT.

Ten or more counts support this clonotype. The chain links TRBV29-1 to TRBJ2-3; D is ambiguous. The germline gives CDR1 SQVTM, CDR2 ANQGSEA. The V and J ends lost 7 bases and 5 bases respectively, with 10 bases between them. The CDR3 covers 11 residues. CDR3 nucleotide sequence: TGCAGCGCCGTCGTGGGAGATACGCAGTATTTT. Its translation: CSAVVGDTQYF.

This clonotype counts as medium-sized. The chain combines TRBV28 with TRBJ2-1, with D tentatively TRBD2 (5 bases). Trimming left V 6 bases short and J 0 bases short, with 24 bases between. This CDR3 has 19 amino acids. Germline CDR1 MDHEN, CDR2 SYDVKM. CDR3 in DNA: TGTGCCAGCAGCCGTGGTGGTCTAGCCTTTTTAAGCTCCTACAATGAGCAGTTCTTC. Translation gives CASSRGGLAFLSSYNEQFF.

The V and J genes are TRBV7-2 and TRBJ1-4; 8 bases line up with TRBD1. With V trimmed by 3 bases and J by 8 bases, 14 bases remained unmatched. The CDR3 is made up of 17 amino acids. Germline V gene lookup returns CDR1 SGHTA and CDR2 FQGNSA. For the CDR3, the DNA is TGTGCCAGCAGCTTCGGGCCGAGTGGACAGGGAGGGGAAAAACTGTTTTTT. Residues: CASSFGPSGQGGEKLFF.

This clonotype was recorded a few times. This chain uses TRBV6-2 or TRBV6-3 with TRBJ2-3, with 7 bases lining up with TRBD2. The V gene's germline CDR1 is MNHEY and CDR2 SVGEGT. Trimming cost V 6 bases and J 4 bases; bases outside gene matches: 13. CDR3 size: 16 residues. The CDR3 coding sequence is TGTGCCAGCAGCCCGCATACTAGCGTCGGCCCAGATACGCAGTATTTT. Protein product: CASSPHTSVGPDTQYF.

There are many counts of this clonotype. V is TRBV6-2 or TRBV6-3 and J is TRBJ2-6; D remains unclear. V lost 2 bases and J 4 bases, leaving 9 bases between the germline ends. Germline loops: CDR1 MNHEY, CDR2 SVGEGT. There are 15 residues in the CDR3. Written as DNA, the CDR3 is TGTGCCAGCAGTTACGAAGGATACGGGGCCAACGTCCTGACTTTC. Its translation is CASSYEGYGANVLTF.

This clonotype was seen many times. This sequence joins TRBV21-1 and TRBJ2-3; TRBD1, the table's D call, was not compared with the DNA. TRBV21-1 is marked as a pseudogene. This CDR3 has 15 residues. CDR3 region: CASSQGQVRTDTQYF. For the CDR3, the DNA is TGTGCCAGCAGCCAGGGGCAGGTACGCACAGATACGCAGTATTTT.